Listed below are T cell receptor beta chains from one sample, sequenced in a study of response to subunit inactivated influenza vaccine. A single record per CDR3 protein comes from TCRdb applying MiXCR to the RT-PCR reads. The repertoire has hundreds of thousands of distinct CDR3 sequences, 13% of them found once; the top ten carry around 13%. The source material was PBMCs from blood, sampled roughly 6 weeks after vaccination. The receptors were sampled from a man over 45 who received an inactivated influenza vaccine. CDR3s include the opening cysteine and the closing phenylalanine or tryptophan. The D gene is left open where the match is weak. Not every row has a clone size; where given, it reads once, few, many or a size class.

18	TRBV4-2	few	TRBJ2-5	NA	TGTGCCAGCAGCCAAGATCTTAGGGCCCCCTTGCGGCAAGAGACCCAGTACTTC	CASSQDLRAPLRQETQYF
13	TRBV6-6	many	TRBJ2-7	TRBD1	TGTGCCAGCAGTCCACAGGGGGTCTACGAGCAGTACTTC	CASSPQGVYEQYF
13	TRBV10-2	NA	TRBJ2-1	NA	TGCGCCAGCAGTGGGACGCCGAACAATGAGCAGTTCTTC	CASSGTPNNEQFF
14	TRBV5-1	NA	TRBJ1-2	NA	TGCGCCAGCAGCATCGGGGCTTCCCATGAGGGCTACACCTTC	CASSIGASHEGYTF
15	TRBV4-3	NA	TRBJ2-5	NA	TGCGCCAGCAGCCAAGAACTCCGGGAAAGGGAGACCCAGTACTTC	CASSQELRERETQYF
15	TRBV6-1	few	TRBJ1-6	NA	TGTGCCAGCAGAGGATCGACAGGTGCCTCTTCACCCCTCCACTTT	CASRGSTGASSPLHF
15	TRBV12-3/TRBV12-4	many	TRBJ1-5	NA	TGTGCCAGCAGCTCCGACCGGTTAGGCAATCAGCCCCAGCATTTT	CASSSDRLGNQPQHF
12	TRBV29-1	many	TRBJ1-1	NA	TGCAGCGTGAGACAGCTGAACACTGAAGCTTTCTTT	CSVRQLNTEAFF
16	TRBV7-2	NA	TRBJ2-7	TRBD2	TGTGCCAGCAGCTTGACTAGCGGCCCCGGCTCCTACGAGCAGTACTTC	CASSLTSGPGSYEQYF
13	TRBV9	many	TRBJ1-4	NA	TGTGCCAGCAGCGGGGCCCTAAATGAAAAACTGTTTTTT	CASSGALNEKLFF
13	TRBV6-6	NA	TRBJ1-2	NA	TGTGCCAGCAGTCCGACGTCACCCTATGGCTACACCTTC	CASSPTSPYGYTF
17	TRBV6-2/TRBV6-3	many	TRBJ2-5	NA	TGTGCCAGCAGTTACGTTCTCGGACGGGACACCGAGGAGACCCAGTACTTC	CASSYVLGRDTEETQYF
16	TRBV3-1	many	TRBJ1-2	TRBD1	TGTGCCAGCAGCCAAGAGAGTCGGCAGGGGGGTTATGGCTACACCTTC	CASSQESRQGGYGYTF
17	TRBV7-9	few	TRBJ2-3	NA	TGTGCCAGCAGCTTATTATTGGCAACGGCTAGCACAGATACGCAGTATTTT	CASSLLLATASTDTQYF
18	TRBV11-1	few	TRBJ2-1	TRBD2	TGTGCCAGCAGCTTACCCCCGACTAGCGGGAAATCCTACAATGAGCAGTTCTTC	CASSLPPTSGKSYNEQFF
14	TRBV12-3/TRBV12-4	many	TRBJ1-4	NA	TGTGCCAGCAGTCCGGGACAAGGATTGGAAAAACTGTTTTTT	CASSPGQGLEKLFF
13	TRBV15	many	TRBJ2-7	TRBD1	TGTGCCACCAGCAACAGGGGTTGGAGCGAGCAGTACTTC	CATSNRGWSEQYF
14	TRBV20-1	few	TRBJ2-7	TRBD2	TGCAGTGCTCAAAGCGGGGGGCGGGCCTACGAGCAGTACTTC	CSAQSGGRAYEQYF
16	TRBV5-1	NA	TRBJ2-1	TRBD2	TGCGCCAGCAGCTGGGGGGGACTAGCGGCAAACAATGAGCAGTTCTTC	CASSWGGLAANNEQFF
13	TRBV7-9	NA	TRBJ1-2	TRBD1	TGTGCCAGCAGCGGGGGACAGACTGGTGGCTACACCTTC	CASSGGQTGGYTF
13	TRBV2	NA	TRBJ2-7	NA	TGTGCCAGCAGTGGTCACAGGTCCTACGAGCAGTACTTC	CASSGHRSYEQYF
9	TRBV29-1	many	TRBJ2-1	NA	TGCAGCGTTGAGCGGGAGCAGTTCTTC	CSVEREQFF
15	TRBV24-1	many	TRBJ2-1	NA	TGTGCCACCAGTGACCGGACCAGGATCCACAATGAGCAGTTCTTC	CATSDRTRIHNEQFF
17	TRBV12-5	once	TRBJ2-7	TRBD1	TGTGCTAGTGGTTTGGCCAACGATGGGGACAGGTCCTACGAGCAGTACTTC	CASGLANDGDRSYEQYF
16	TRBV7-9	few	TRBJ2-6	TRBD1	TGTGCCAGCAGCTTTCAGGGGGCTAATGGGGCCAACGTCCTGACTTTC	CASSFQGANGANVLTF
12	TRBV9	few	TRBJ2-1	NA	TGTGCCAGCAGCGTACCTGGCAGGCAGCAGTTCTTC	CASSVPGRQQFF
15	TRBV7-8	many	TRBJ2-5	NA	TGTGCCAGCAGCTTACTTACTTTGGTTGGAGAGACCCAGTACTTC	CASSLLTLVGETQYF
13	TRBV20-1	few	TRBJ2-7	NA	TGCAGTGCTAGGCGGGACCGCACCTACGAGCAGTACTTC	CSARRDRTYEQYF
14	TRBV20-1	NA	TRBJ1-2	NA	TGCAGTGCCTCGAACGACAGGCCCGAGAATGGCTACACCTTC	CSASNDRPENGYTF
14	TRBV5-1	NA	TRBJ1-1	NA	TGCGCCAGCAGCTTGGCAGCGGGTGTGACTGAAGCTTTCTTT	CASSLAAGVTEAFF
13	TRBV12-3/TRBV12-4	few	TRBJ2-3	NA	TGTGCCAGCAGTTTTGGGAGGACAGATACGCAGTATTTT	CASSFGRTDTQYF
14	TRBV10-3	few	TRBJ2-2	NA	TGTGCCATCAGATGGGGAAGGGACACCGGGGAGCTGTTTTTT	CAIRWGRDTGELFF
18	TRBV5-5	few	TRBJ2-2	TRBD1	TGTGCCAGCAGGCATCGGGACAGGGCCCCTCGAGGCACCGGGGAGCTGTTTTTT	CASRHRDRAPRGTGELFF
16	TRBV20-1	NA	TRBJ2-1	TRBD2	TGCAGTGCTAGAGATTCGGGACTAGCGGGGTTCAATGAGCAGTTCTTC	CSARDSGLAGFNEQFF
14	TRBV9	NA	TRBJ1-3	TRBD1	TGTGCCAGCTGCCTCGGACAGGGAGGAAACACCATATATTTT	CASCLGQGGNTIYF
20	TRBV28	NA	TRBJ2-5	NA	TGTGCCAGCAGTTTTTCCCTGTTTTTCGGGCCCCAACCCGGAGGAGAGACCCAGTACTTC	CASSFSLFFGPQPGGETQYF
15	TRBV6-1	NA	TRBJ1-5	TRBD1	TGTGCCAGCAGCCACAGGGGGTTGAGCAATCAGCCCCAGCATTTT	CASSHRGLSNQPQHF
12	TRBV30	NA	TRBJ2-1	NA	TGTGCCTGGGGTTGGACCTACAATGAGCAGTTCTTC	CAWGWTYNEQFF
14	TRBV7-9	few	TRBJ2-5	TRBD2	TGTGCCAGCAGCTTCGGACTAGGGCAAGAGACCCAGTACTTC	CASSFGLGQETQYF
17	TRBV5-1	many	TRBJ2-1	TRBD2	TGCGCCAGCAGCTTGGCCCCTAGACTAGCTGTCTACAATGAGCAGTTCTTC	CASSLAPRLAVYNEQFF
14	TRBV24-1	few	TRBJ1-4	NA	TGTGCCACCAGTGACGGCCGACCTGGAGAAAAACTGTTTTTT	CATSDGRPGEKLFF
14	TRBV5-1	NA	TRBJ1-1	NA	TGCGCCAGCAGCTCGGAACGCCCGAACACTGAAGCTTTCTTT	CASSSERPNTEAFF
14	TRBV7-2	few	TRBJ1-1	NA	TGTGCCAGCAGTCCTGCGGCGCAGTACACTGAAGCTTTCTTT	CASSPAAQYTEAFF
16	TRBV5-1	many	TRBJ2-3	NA	TGCGCCAGCAGCTTGGCCTCGGCAGGCCTCACAGATACGCAGTATTTT	CASSLASAGLTDTQYF